One and the same sample provided the 8 T cell receptor beta chains below, sequenced in a study of shared clonotypes between healthy human individuals. TCRdb's copy holds only in-frame clones and misses some; the assay was immunoSEQ multiplex PCR. The sample includes around 1.9 million clones, just under 95% of them seen just once. Positive CCR7 selection of CD45RO-negative cells yielded the naive CD8 cells, and terminally differentiated effector memory CD45RA+ cells were excluded. The sequenced material came from naive CD8+ T cells from PBMCs. The receptors originated from a young man in good health. Some clones in this sample may be carry-over from other donors' samples.

This clone was detected only a few times. The CDR3 here is CASSESGTQTEQYF. The DNA for the CDR3 is TGCGCCAGCAGTGAGTCAGGGACGCAAACCGAGCAGTACTTC. The chain joins TRBV10-2 to TRBJ2-7; D is tentatively TRBD1 or TRBD2 (5 bases each). Between the trimmed V and J ends, which lost 0 bases and 6 bases, there was a span of 12 bases. CDR1 is WSHSY, CDR2 SAAADI, per germline. CDR3 size: 14 residues.

Concerning this clone itself: The same CDR3 arises from other DNA sequences in this sample as well. The V and J genes are TRBV2 and TRBJ2-1; the match to TRBD2 covers 9 bases. Germline CDR1 SNHLY, CDR2 FYNNEI. The length of the CDR3 is 14 residues. The J segment lost 4 bases and the V segment lost 4 bases, leaving 2 bases of the junction unmatched. CDR3 loop: CASSGTSAYNEQFF. CDR3 bases: TGTGCCAGCAGTGGGACTAGCGCATACAATGAGCAGTTCTTC.

This chain joins TRBV27 and TRBJ2-7, with 7 positions matching TRBD2. This CDR3 has 16 amino acids. With V trimmed by 1 base and J by 5 bases, 11 bases remained unmatched. Germline CDR1 MNHEY, CDR2 SMNVEV (reference sequence). CDR3 in DNA: TGTGCCAGCAGTTTATTTCCCGCGGGAGTTAGGAACGAGCAGTACTTC. This encodes CASSLFPAGVRNEQYF.

Turning to this clone: A read error may produce the germline difference seen at one junction end. The rearrangement uses TRBV4-2 and TRBJ2-2; possibly TRBD1 or TRBD2 for D (7 bases each). Per the germline V gene, CDR1 is LGHNA and CDR2 is YNFKEQ. The CDR3 totals 20 residues. CDR3 in amino acids: CASSKEDRAGVTRGTGELFF. CDR3 coding DNA: TGTGCCAGCAGCAAAGAAGACAGGGCGGGGGTAACGCGTGGCACCGGGGAGCTGTTTTTT.

The rearrangement links TRBV29-1 to TRBJ2-7, with D possibly TRBD2 on 5 matching bases. Germline V CDR1 and CDR2: SQVTM, ANQGSEA. The ends were cut back, 4 bases at V and 2 bases at J, with 12 bases in the middle. CDR3 size: 13 residues. CDR3 amino acids: CSVGGRTTYEQYF. The DNA for the CDR3 is TGCAGCGTTGGTGGGAGAACCACCTACGAGCAGTACTTC.

The gene calls are TRBV5-4 and TRBJ2-7; D is possibly TRBD2 (6 bases). Germline lookup yields CDR1 SGHNT and CDR2 YYREEE (reference sequence). The CDR3 contains 14 residues. V gave up 4 bases and J gave up 3 bases, with 14 bases separating them. CDR3 DNA: TGTGCCAGCAGCGATCGGGACTCCTTCTACGAGCAGTACTTC. Protein: CASSDRDSFYEQYF.

CDR3 sequence reads: CASSDPRDGTKFGNTIYF. CDR3 coding DNA: TGTGCCAGCAGTGACCCCCGGGACGGGACTAAATTTGGAAACACCATATATTTT. This rearrangement joins TRBV6-1 to TRBJ1-3; perhaps TRBD1 as D (5 bases). From germline, CDR1 is MNHNS and CDR2 SASEGT. Trimming left V 3 bases short and J 3 bases short, with 21 bases between. There are 18 residues in the CDR3.

The rearrangement uses TRBV27 and TRBJ2-5; 9 bases line up with TRBD2. V lost 3 bases to trimming and J lost 7 bases; unmatched junction nucleotides: 9. Germline lookup yields CDR1 MNHEY and CDR2 SMNVEV (reference sequence). The CDR3 has 15 residues. The CDR3, as DNA: TGTGCCAGCAGTTTTCTAGCGGGGTCAACCGGGACCCAGTACTTC. Amino acids: CASSFLAGSTGTQYF.